These 27 T cell receptor beta chains came from one sample sequenced in a study of blood T cell repertoires in COVID-19 (dated by TCRdb to 2019 to 2021). The library was obtained by the immunoSEQ multiplex PCR assay. The table comes from immuneACCESS by way of TCRdb, which keeps in-frame sequences with V and J called. Part of the clones is missing from these tables; in studies checked, under half for an unresolved V gene and the rest for unknown reasons. Here the sample has over 200,000 clones; around 86% occur a single time. The ten largest account for roughly 3% of the sample. Sequenced: peripheral blood. The receptors originated from a woman in her twenties or thirties who had recovered from COVID-19.

The chain employs TRBV10-3 and TRBJ2-7; D is possibly TRBD1 (6 bases). Germline CDR1 reads ENHRY; CDR2 reads SYGVKD. The CDR3 totals 14 residues. The V and J ends lost 4 bases and 7 bases respectively, with 17 bases between them. CDR3 nucleotide sequence: TGTGCCATCAGTGCGGCAGGGGCCGTAATGGAGCAGTACTTC. This sequence encodes CAISAAGAVMEQYF.

This clone was seen only once. V gene TRBV19 combines with J gene TRBJ2-1; 12 bases align to TRBD1. The CDR3 is 14 residues long. CDR1 LNHDA and CDR2 SQIVND come from the germline V gene (reference sequence). V lost 6 bases and J lost 10; bases outside the gene matches: 7. The CDR3 loop reads CASSKWDRGLEQFF. CDR3 nucleotides: TGTGCCAGTAGCAAGTGGGACAGGGGGCTCGAGCAGTTCTTC.

The chain couples TRBV7-3 to TRBJ2-5; TRBD2 agrees at 15 bases. J was trimmed by 5 bases and V by 5 bases; bases with no gene match: 3. Germline assignment: CDR1 SGHTA and CDR2 FQGTGA. CDR3 length equals 15 residues. This CDR3 is CASSQGTSGGETQYF. CDR3 in DNA: TGTGCCAGCAGCCAAGGGACTAGCGGGGGGGAGACCCAGTACTTC.

The genes are TRBV18 and TRBJ2-1; 10 positions match TRBD1. V lost 6 bases to trimming and J lost 0 bases; unmatched junction nucleotides: 14. Germline-derived CDR1 and CDR2 are KGHSH and LQKENI. This CDR3 region has 19 residues. The CDR3 here is CASSRTGTGVMSSYNEQFF. CDR3 in DNA: TGTGCCAGCTCCCGAACCGGGACAGGGGTAATGAGCTCCTACAATGAGCAGTTCTTC.

The V and J genes are TRBV9 and TRBJ2-1; 7 bases align to TRBD1. Germline V gene sequence: CDR1 SGDLS, CDR2 YYNGEE. The CDR3 has 15 residues. Trimming cost V 3 bases and J 3 bases; bases outside gene matches: 6. CDR3 nucleotides: TGTGCCAGCAGCGGGACGGGACAGTTCTACAATGAGCAGTTCTTC. This translates into CASSGTGQFYNEQFF. The variable domain in full, completed from reference TRBV9 and TRBJ2-1, reads DSGVTQTPKHLITATGQRVTLRCSPRSGDLSVYWYQQSLDQGLQFLIQYYNGEERAKGNILERFSAQQFPDLHSELNLSSLELGDSALYFCASSGTGQFYNEQFFGPGTRLTVL.

V and J are TRBV6-5 and TRBJ2-7; a weak D match, TRBD2 (6 bases). Germline CDR1 reads MNHEY; CDR2 reads SVGAGI. V was clipped by 5 bases and J by 8 bases, with 16 bases between them. This CDR3 has 13 residues. The chain's CDR3 is CASSPGLTHQQYF. The CDR3 DNA is TGTGCCAGCAGTCCGGGACTGACCCATCAGCAGTACTTC.

The table lists this clone with a count of one. The rearrangement links TRBV7-9 to TRBJ1-1, with TRBD1 as a possible D gene (5 bases). Trimming shortened V by 7 bases and J by 1 base, and 25 bases separated the two germline ends. This CDR3 region has 18 residues. Germline-derived CDR1 and CDR2 are SEHNR and FQNEAQ (reference sequence). CDR3: CASTLGSSQGIRNTEAFF. CDR3 coding DNA: TGTGCCAGCACTCTAGGGTCCAGTCAGGGAATAAGGAACACTGAAGCTTTCTTT. Drawing the rest from reference TRBV7-9 and TRBJ1-1, the complete variable domain is DTGVSQNPRHKITKRGQNVTFRCDPISEHNRLYWYRQTLGQGPEFLTYFQNEAQLEKSRLLSDRFSAERPKGSFSTLEIQRTEQGDSAMYLCASTLGSSQGIRNTEAFFGQGTRLTVV.

The gene calls are TRBV6-4 and TRBJ2-1, with D possibly matching TRBD2 (6 bases). Trimming shortened V by 3 bases and J by 5 bases, and 23 bases separated the two germline ends. The CDR3 is 18 amino acids. Germline V gives CDR1 MRHNA, CDR2 SNTAGT. CDR3 loop: CASSEGLYSRGLNNEQFF. CDR3 nucleotides: TGTGCCAGCAGTGAAGGGCTCTATTCACGGGGGTTAAACAATGAGCAGTTCTTC.

The V gene is TRBV5-6, the J gene TRBJ1-3, with 8 bases matching TRBD1. Losses at the gene ends were 8 bases for V and 0 bases for J; bases not matched to a gene: 19. CDR1 SGHDT and CDR2 YYEEEE come from the germline V gene. The CDR3 is 19 amino acids. CDR3 DNA sequence: TGTGCCAGTAATACAAATCAGGGGGCCCCCTGGAGCTCTGGAAACACCATATATTTT. Translation gives CASNTNQGAPWSSGNTIYF.

This chain connects TRBV11-3 to TRBJ2-7; TRBD2 is a possible D gene (6 bases). The CDR3 is 16 amino acids. V gave up 2 bases and J gave up 7 bases, with 21 bases separating them. CDR1 SGHNT and CDR2 YENEEA come from the germline V gene. CDR3 loop: CASSLLVGGPFREQYF. The CDR3 DNA reads as TGTGCCAGCAGCTTACTGGTCGGGGGTCCGTTTAGAGAGCAGTACTTC.

J is TRBJ2-5 and V is TRBV5-4, with TRBD2 matching over 7 bases. With V trimmed by 4 bases and J by 1 base, 7 bases remained unmatched. The germline V gene has CDR1 SGHNT and CDR2 YYREEE (reference sequence). CDR3 size: 15 residues. The CDR3 coding sequence is TGTGCCAGCAGCACCAGAGCGGGGATCCAAGAGACCCAGTACTTC. Encoded protein: CASSTRAGIQETQYF.

Concerning this clone itself: The sample has other DNA sequences that encode this CDR3 too. The chain uses TRBV6-5 and TRBJ1-2; possibly TRBD1 for D (6 bases). The length of the CDR3 is 13 residues. V lost 6 bases and J lost 2, with 10 bases in between. In germline, CDR1 is MNHEY, CDR2 SVGAGI. This chain's CDR3 is CASSPTGNYGYTF. In DNA form, the CDR3 reads TGTGCCAGCAGCCCGACAGGAAACTATGGCTACACCTTC.

The rearrangement joins TRBV4-1 to TRBJ2-7; 9 bases are shared with TRBD1. Germline loops: CDR1 MGHRA, CDR2 YSYEKL. V trimming: 8 bases; J trimming: 2 bases; junction bases outside the gene matches: 4. This CDR3 contains 13 residues. In nucleotides, the CDR3 is TGCGCCAGCGGAGACAGGGGGGCCTACGAGCAGTACTTC. This gives the protein CASGDRGAYEQYF.

The V call is TRBV7-8, the J call TRBJ1-4; TRBD1 aligns across 7 bases. Germline loops: CDR1 SGHVS, CDR2 FQNEAQ. The CDR3 is 17 amino acids. With V trimmed by 2 bases and J by 4 bases, 10 bases remained unmatched. The CDR3 coding sequence is TGTGCCAGCAGCTTATCGGTCAGCCAGGGGGGTAATGAAAAACTGTTTTTT. Its protein product is CASSLSVSQGGNEKLFF.

This sequence joins TRBV6-5 and TRBJ1-2, with TRBD1 matching over 7 bases. The CDR3 consists of 13 residues. The V and J ends lost 6 bases and 2 bases, in that order; junction bases with no gene match: 3. In germline, CDR1 is MNHEY, CDR2 SVGAGI. The CDR3 region has the DNA TGTGCCAGCAGCCCGGGACAGAACTATGGCTACACCTTC. Translating it yields CASSPGQNYGYTF.

V usage is TRBV5-1 and J usage is TRBJ2-1; 7 bases line up with TRBD2. The germline V gene encodes CDR1 SGHRS and CDR2 YFSETQ. CDR3 length: 14 amino acids. With 2 bases clipped from V and 3 bases from J, the junction kept 2 bases outside the gene matches. The CDR3: CASSFGGFYNEQFF. DNA for the CDR3: TGCGCCAGCAGCTTCGGGGGGTTCTACAATGAGCAGTTCTTC.

The rearrangement links TRBV3-1 (or the pseudogene TRBV3-2) to TRBJ1-3; tentatively, D is TRBD1 (5 bases). The V end was cut by 0 bases, the J end by 1 base, with 7 bases between. The CDR3 length is 15 residues. Germline V gives CDR1 LGHDT, CDR2 YNNKEL (reference sequence). CDR3 residues: CASSQDGGSGNTIYF. CDR3 nucleotides: TGTGCCAGCAGCCAAGACGGGGGGTCTGGAAACACCATATATTTT.

As for this clone: One end of the junction varies from germline; a read error may be responsible. This CDR3 reads CASRGEGANEKLFF. In nucleotides, the CDR3 is TGTGCCAGTAGGGGAGAGGGGGCTAACGAAAAACTGTTTTTT. The chain combines TRBV11-2 with TRBJ1-4, with 7 bases lining up with TRBD1. Germline CDR1 is SGHAT and CDR2 is FQNNGV. The CDR3 contains 14 residues.

This clone was recorded once. The chain's CDR3 is CSASLGGPTNSYNSPLHF. The CDR3 DNA reads as TGCAGTGCTAGTTTAGGAGGTCCAACGAACTCCTATAATTCACCCCTCCACTTT. The chain recombines TRBV20-1 with TRBJ1-6, with no clear D. The CDR3 consists of 18 residues. Germline CDR1 reads DFQATT; CDR2 reads SNEGSKA (reference sequence). Trimming took off 3 bases at V and 0 bases at J, with 18 bases between the two ends.

The rearrangement uses TRBV5-1 and TRBJ2-1, with TRBD1 identical over 7 bases. The germline V gene has CDR1 SGHRS and CDR2 YFSETQ. This CDR3 comprises 18 residues. Trimming removed 0 bases from V and 0 bases from J; junction bases left unmatched: 9. CDR3 bases: TGCGCCAGCAGCTTGGTTCCATCGACAGGGAGCTCCTACAATGAGCAGTTCTTC. Translating it yields CASSLVPSTGSSYNEQFF.

This chain joins TRBV19 and TRBJ2-1; D possibly corresponds to TRBD1 (6 bases). V lost 6 bases and J lost 12, with 15 bases in between. CDR3 length: 12 amino acids. The V gene's germline CDR1 is LNHDA and CDR2 SQIVND (reference sequence). The CDR3 sequence is CASSPGEIGQFF. The CDR3 DNA reads TGTGCCAGTAGCCCAGGGGAGATCGGGCAGTTCTTC.

The genes are TRBV15 and TRBJ1-5; a weak D match, TRBD1 (5 bases). Trimming took off 0 bases at V and 6 bases at J, with 9 bases between the two ends. The CDR3 sequence is 14 residues long. The germline V gene has CDR1 LNHNV and CDR2 YYDKDF (reference sequence). The CDR3 DNA is TGTGCCACCAGCAGAGAAAGGGGAGGTCAGCCCCAGCATTTT. Amino acid sequence: CATSRERGGQPQHF.

The genes are TRBV18 and TRBJ1-2; 8 bases are a match to TRBD1. The CDR3 totals 13 residues. The V gene end was trimmed by 6 bases and the J gene end by 3 bases; junction bases not matched to a gene: 3. The germline V gene has CDR1 KGHSH and CDR2 LQKENI. The CDR3 here is CASSLQGDYGYTF. Here the CDR3 DNA reads TGTGCCAGCTCCCTACAGGGGGACTATGGCTACACCTTC.

The rearrangement links TRBV4-2 to TRBJ1-2; no clear D gene. Germline V CDR1 and CDR2: LGHNA, YNFKEQ. The CDR3 sequence is 15 residues long. The V end was cut by 0 bases, the J end by 2 bases, with 10 bases between. In DNA form, the CDR3 reads TGTGCCAGCAGCCAAGATGCGGCTCCCAACTATGGCTACACCTTC. The encoded protein is CASSQDAAPNYGYTF.

The chain recombines TRBV27 with TRBJ2-2, with 8 bases that match TRBD1. Germline V CDR1 and CDR2: MNHEY, SMNVEV (reference sequence). J lost 4 bases, V lost 6 bases, and 10 bases had no gene match. CDR3 length equals 16 residues. The CDR3 nucleotides are TGTGCCAGCAGCACTGACAGGGGAGGTCGCACCGGGGAGCTGTTTTTT. Encoded protein: CASSTDRGGRTGELFF.

This clone appeared a few times. V and J are TRBV6-5 and TRBJ2-7; D gene unclear. Looked up from germline, CDR1 is MNHEY and CDR2 is SVGAGI. Trimming shortened V by 5 bases and J by 4 bases, and 6 bases separated the two germline ends. This CDR3 has 11 residues. The CDR3 spells CASSRGYEQYF. CDR3 coding DNA: TGTGCCAGCAGTAGAGGTTACGAGCAGTACTTC.

The V and J genes are TRBV6-2 or TRBV6-3 and TRBJ2-1; 8 nucleotides match TRBD2. V lost 4 bases to trimming and J lost 7 bases; unmatched junction nucleotides: 15. The CDR3 loop spans 17 amino acids. Germline-derived CDR1 and CDR2 are MNHEY and SVGEGT. The CDR3 DNA is TGTGCCAGCAGTTCCGACTACAAACGTACGGGGGGGAATGAGCAGTTCTTC. Protein sequence: CASSSDYKRTGGNEQFF.